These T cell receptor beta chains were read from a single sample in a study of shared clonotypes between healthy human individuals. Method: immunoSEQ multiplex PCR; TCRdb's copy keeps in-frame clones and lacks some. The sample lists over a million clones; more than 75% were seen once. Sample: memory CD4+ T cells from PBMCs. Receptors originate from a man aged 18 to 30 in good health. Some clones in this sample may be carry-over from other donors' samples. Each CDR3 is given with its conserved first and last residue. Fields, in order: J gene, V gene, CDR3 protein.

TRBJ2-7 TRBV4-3 CASSDTLEVGKQYF
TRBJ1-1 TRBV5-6 CASSRGMGDVWPEAFF
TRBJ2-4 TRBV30 CAWSLDRNIQYF
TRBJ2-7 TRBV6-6 CASSSPGLAGTYEQYF
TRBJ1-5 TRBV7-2 CASSLGSPSNQPQHF
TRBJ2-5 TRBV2 CASSVILQETQYF
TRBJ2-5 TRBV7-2 CASSFEGETQYF
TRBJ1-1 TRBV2 CASSAREQKAFF
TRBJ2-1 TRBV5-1 CASSPGRAGGSYNEQFF
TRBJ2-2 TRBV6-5 CASSYRADRDTGELFF
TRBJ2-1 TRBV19 CASSKLAGLSSYNEQFF
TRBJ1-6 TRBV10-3 CAISTGDRGGSPLHF
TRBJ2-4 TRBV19 CASSIGGAKNIQYF
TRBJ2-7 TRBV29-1 CSVRPGQGEQYF
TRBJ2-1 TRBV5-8 CASSRSGESYNEQFF
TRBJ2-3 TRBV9 CASSVADRTDTQYF
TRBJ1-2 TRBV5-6 CASGRTDGNYGYTF
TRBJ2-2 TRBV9 CASNPLAGGNTGELFF
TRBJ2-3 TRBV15 CAIDGQGARDTQYF
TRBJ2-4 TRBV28 CASSSLKHIAKNIQYF